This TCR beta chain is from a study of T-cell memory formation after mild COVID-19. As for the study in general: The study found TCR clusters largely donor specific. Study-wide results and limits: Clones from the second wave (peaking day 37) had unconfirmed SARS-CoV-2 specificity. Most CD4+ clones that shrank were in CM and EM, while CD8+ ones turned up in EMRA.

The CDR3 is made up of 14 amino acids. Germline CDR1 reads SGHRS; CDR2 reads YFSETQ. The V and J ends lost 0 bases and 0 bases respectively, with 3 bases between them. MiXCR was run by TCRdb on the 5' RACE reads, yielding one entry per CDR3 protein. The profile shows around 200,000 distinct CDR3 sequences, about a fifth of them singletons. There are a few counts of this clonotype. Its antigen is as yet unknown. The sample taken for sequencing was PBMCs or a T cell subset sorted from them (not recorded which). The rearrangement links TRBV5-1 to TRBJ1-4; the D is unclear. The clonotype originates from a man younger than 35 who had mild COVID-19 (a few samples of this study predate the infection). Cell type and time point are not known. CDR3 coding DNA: TGCGCCAGCAGCTTGGAGTCAACTAATGAAAAACTGTTTTTT. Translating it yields CASSLESTNEKLFF.